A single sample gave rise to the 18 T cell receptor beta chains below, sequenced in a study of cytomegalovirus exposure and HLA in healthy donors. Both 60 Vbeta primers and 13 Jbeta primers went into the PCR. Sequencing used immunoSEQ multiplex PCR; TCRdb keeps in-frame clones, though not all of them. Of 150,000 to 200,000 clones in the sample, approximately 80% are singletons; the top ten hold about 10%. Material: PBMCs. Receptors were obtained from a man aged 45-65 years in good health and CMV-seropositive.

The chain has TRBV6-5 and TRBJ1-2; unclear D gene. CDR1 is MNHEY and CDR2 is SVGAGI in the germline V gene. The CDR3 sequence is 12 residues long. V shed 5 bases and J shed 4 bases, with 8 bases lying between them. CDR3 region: CASSTRGYGYTF. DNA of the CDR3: TGTGCCAGCAGTACCCGCGGCTATGGCTACACCTTC.

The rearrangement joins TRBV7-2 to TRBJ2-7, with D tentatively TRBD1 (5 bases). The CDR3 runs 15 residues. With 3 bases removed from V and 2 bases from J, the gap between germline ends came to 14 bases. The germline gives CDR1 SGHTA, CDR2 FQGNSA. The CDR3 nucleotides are TGTGCCAGCAGCTTTTCGTCGACAGAGACCTACGAGCAGTACTTC. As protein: CASSFSSTETYEQYF.

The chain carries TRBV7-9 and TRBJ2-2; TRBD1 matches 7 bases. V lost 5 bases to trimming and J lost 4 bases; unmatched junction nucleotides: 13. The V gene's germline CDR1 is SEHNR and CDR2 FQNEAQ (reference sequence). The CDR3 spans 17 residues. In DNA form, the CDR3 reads TGTGCCAGCAGCCGCCCCGGACAGGCCTTGGGCACCGGGGAGCTGTTTTTT. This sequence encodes CASSRPGQALGTGELFF. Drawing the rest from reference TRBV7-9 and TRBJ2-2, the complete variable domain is DTGVSQNPRHKITKRGQNVTFRCDPISEHNRLYWYRQTLGQGPEFLTYFQNEAQLEKSRLLSDRFSAERPKGSFSTLEIQRTEQGDSAMYLCASSRPGQALGTGELFFGEGSRLTVL.

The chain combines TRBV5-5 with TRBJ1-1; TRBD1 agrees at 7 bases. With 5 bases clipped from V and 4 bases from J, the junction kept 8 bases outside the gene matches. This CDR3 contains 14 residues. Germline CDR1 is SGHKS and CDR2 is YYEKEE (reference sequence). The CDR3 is CASRWQGDSTEAFF. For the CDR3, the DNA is TGTGCCAGCAGGTGGCAGGGGGATAGCACTGAAGCTTTCTTT.

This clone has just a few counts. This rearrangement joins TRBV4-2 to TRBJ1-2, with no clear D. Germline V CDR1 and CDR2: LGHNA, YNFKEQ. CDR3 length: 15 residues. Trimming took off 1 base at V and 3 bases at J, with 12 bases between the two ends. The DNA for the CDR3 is TGTGCCAGCAGCCAAGCACTTCAGCAGGACTATGGCTACACCTTC. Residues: CASSQALQQDYGYTF.

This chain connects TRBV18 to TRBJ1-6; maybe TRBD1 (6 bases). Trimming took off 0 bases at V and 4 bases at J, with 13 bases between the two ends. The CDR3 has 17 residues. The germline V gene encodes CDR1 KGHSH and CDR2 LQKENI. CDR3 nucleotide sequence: TGTGCCAGCTCACCACCGTACAGGGAGAGGTATAATTCACCCCTCCACTTT. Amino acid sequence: CASSPPYRERYNSPLHF. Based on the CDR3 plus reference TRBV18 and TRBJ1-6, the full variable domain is NAGVMQNPRHLVRRRGQEARLRCSPMKGHSHVYWYRQLPEEGLKFMVYLQKENIIDESGMPKERFSAEFPKEGPSILRIQQVVRGDSAAYFCASSPPYRERYNSPLHFGNGTRLTVT.

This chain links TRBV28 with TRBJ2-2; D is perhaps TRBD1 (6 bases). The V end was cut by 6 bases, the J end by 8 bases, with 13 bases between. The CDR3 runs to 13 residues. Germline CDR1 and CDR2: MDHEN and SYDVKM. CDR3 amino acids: CASSRTGSGELFF. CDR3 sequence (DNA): TGTGCCAGCAGCCGTACAGGGTCTGGGGAGCTGTTTTTT.

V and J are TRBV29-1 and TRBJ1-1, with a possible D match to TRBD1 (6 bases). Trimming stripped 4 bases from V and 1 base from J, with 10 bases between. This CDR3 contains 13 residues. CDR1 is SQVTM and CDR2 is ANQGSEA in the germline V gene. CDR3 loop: CSVVLQGNTEAFF. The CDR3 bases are TGCAGCGTTGTTCTACAGGGGAACACTGAAGCTTTCTTT.

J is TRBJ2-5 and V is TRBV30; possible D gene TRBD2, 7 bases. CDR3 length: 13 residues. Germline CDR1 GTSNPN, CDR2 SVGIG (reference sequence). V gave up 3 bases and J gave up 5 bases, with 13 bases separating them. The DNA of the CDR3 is TGTGCCTGGAGATTAGGGGGAGGGGAGACCCAGTACTTC. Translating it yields CAWRLGGGETQYF.

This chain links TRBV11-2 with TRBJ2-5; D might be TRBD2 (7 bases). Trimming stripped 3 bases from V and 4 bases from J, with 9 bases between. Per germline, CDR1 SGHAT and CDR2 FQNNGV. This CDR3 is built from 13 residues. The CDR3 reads CASSLGGRETQYF. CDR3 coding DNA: TGTGCCAGCAGCTTGGGGGGGCGAGAGACCCAGTACTTC.

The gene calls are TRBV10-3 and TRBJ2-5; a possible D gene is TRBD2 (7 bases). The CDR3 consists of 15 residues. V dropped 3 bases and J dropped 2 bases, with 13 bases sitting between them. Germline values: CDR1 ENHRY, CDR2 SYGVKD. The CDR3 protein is CAISEGGGIQETQYF. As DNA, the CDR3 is TGTGCCATCAGTGAAGGGGGAGGGATTCAAGAGACCCAGTACTTC.

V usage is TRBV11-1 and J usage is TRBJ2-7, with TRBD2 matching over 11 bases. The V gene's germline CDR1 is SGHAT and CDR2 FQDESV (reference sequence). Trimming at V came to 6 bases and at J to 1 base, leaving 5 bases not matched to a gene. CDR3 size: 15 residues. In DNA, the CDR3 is TGTGCCAGCAGTCCCGGGACTAGCGGTTCCTACGAGCAGTACTTC. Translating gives CASSPGTSGSYEQYF.

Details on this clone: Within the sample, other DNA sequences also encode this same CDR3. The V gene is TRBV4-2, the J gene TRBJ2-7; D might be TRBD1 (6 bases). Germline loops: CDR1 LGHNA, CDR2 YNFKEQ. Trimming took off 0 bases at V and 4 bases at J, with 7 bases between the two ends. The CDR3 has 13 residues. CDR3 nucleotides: TGTGCCAGCAGCCAAGACAGGGGTTACGAGCAGTACTTC. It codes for CASSQDRGYEQYF.

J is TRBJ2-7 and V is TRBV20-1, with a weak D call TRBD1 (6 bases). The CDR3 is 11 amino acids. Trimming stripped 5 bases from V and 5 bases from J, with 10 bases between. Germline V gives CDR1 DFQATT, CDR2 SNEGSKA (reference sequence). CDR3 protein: CSAAGEDEQYF. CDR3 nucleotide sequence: TGCAGTGCTGCAGGGGAAGACGAGCAGTACTTC.

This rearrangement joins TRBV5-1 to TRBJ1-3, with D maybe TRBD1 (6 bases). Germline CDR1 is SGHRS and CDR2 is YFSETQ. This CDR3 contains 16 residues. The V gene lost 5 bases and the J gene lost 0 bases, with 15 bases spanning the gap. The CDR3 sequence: CASRSGTTYSGNTIYF. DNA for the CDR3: TGCGCCAGCAGATCCGGGACAACCTACTCTGGAAACACCATATATTTT.

DNA for the CDR3: TGTGCCACCAGCAGGAGCGGGAGCTACACCTACGAGCAGTACTTC. This sequence encodes CATSRSGSYTYEQYF. The gene calls are TRBV15 and TRBJ2-5; 8 bases align to TRBD2. The J call may be incorrect, as the DNA end agrees better with TRBJ2-7. CDR1 is LNHNV and CDR2 is YYDKDF in the germline V gene (reference sequence). The CDR3 consists of 15 residues.

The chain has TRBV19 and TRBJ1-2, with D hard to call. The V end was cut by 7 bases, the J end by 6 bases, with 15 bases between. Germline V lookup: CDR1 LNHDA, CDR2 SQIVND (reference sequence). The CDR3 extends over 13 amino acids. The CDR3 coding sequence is TGTGCCAGTACTCCGTCCATGCCGGATGGCTACACCTTC. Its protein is CASTPSMPDGYTF. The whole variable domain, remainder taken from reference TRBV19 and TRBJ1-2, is DGGITQSPKYLFRKEGQNVTLSCEQNLNHDAMYWYRQDPGQGLRLIYYSQIVNDFQKGDIAEGYSVSREKKESFPLTVTSAQKNPTAFYLCASTPSMPDGYTFGSGTRLTVV.

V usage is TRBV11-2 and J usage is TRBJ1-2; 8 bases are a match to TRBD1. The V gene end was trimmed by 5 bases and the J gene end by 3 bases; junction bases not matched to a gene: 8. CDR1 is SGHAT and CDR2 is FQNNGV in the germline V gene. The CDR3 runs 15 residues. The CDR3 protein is CASSTRQGRDYGYTF. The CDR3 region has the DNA TGTGCCAGCAGCACTCGACAGGGGAGGGACTATGGCTACACCTTC.